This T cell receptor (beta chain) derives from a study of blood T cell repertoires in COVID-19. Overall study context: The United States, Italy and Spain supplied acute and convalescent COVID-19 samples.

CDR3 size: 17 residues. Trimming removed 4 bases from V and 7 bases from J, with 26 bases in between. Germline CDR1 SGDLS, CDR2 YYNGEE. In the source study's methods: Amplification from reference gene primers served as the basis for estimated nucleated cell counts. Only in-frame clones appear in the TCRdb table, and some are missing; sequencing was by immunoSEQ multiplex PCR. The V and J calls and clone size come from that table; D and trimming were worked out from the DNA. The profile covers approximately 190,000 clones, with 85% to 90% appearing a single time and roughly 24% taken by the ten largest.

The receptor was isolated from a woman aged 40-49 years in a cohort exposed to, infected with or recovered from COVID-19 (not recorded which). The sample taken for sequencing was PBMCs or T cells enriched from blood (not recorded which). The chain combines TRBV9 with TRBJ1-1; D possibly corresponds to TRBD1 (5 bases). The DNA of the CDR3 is TGTGCCAGCAGCACCGTCACTAAGGGCCCAGGGAGGGTTGAAGCTTTCTTT. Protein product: CASSTVTKGPGRVEAFF.